Following are 10 T cell receptor beta chains from one sample sequenced in a study of T cell responses to AZD1222 COVID-19 vaccine. Sequencing was performed with immunoSEQ multiplex PCR; in TCRdb, only in-frame clones are kept and a portion is missing. Altogether 150,000 or so clones are present, about nine tenths being singletons, with the ten largest covering roughly 5%. The sequencing here drew on peripheral blood, taken on day 0 of MenACWY control vaccination. The receptors here all came from an adult in good health.

J is TRBJ1-1 and V is TRBV10-3; the match to TRBD1 covers 10 bases. V trimming: 7 bases; J trimming: 1 base; junction bases outside the gene matches: 9. The CDR3 runs 16 residues. Germline V gives CDR1 ENHRY, CDR2 SYGVKD. CDR3 in DNA: TGTGCCATCACTTCGGACAGGGGGATGGGGAACACTGAAGCTTTCTTT. Encoded protein: CAITSDRGMGNTEAFF.

This chain joins TRBV9 and TRBJ2-3, with 8 nucleotides matching TRBD1. Germline trimming cut 4 bases from V and 3 bases from J; bases unmatched to any gene: 7. This CDR3 region has 15 residues. Germline CDR1 reads SGDLS; CDR2 reads YYNGEE. CDR3 in DNA: TGTGCCAGCAGCCCATGGACAGGGAGTACAGATACGCAGTATTTT. Encoded protein: CASSPWTGSTDTQYF.

The chain combines TRBV19 with TRBJ1-1; possibly TRBD1 for D (6 bases). Germline CDR1 LNHDA, CDR2 SQIVND (reference sequence). The CDR3 is 15 residues long. Trimming shortened V by 4 bases and J by 2 bases, and 14 bases separated the two germline ends. CDR3: CASSSGRRGNTEAFF. The CDR3 DNA follows: TGTGCCAGTAGTAGCGGTCGCAGGGGAAACACTGAAGCTTTCTTT.

V and J are TRBV12-5 and TRBJ1-1, with 8 nucleotides matching TRBD1. This CDR3 contains 15 residues. Germline-derived CDR1 and CDR2 are LGHNT and FRNRAP. V shed 0 bases and J 4 bases; nucleotides not matched to a gene: 4. The CDR3 loop reads CASGLVQGVGTEAFF. The CDR3 bases are TGTGCTAGTGGTTTGGTACAGGGGGTAGGCACTGAAGCTTTCTTT.

The chain has TRBV6-1 and TRBJ2-6, with a weak D call TRBD1 (5 bases). The CDR3 has 17 residues. The V gene lost 1 base and the J gene lost 4 bases, with 14 bases spanning the gap. Per germline, CDR1 MNHNS and CDR2 SASEGT. CDR3 loop: CASSEGAAGLGANVLTF. The CDR3 bases are TGTGCCAGCAGTGAAGGGGCGGCAGGGCTCGGGGCCAACGTCCTGACTTTC.

The genes are TRBV5-6 and TRBJ1-5; the D is unclear. Trimming took 3 bases from V and 3 from J, leaving 13 bases between them. The CDR3 has 15 amino acids. Germline CDR1 reads SGHDT; CDR2 reads YYEEEE. The CDR3 loop reads CASSSSGSLNQPQHF. The CDR3 coding sequence is TGTGCCAGCAGCTCTTCGGGGAGCCTCAATCAGCCCCAGCATTTT.

The genes are TRBV5-1 and TRBJ1-2, with a possible D match to TRBD1 (5 bases). Trimming stripped 4 bases from V and 8 bases from J, with 12 bases between. Looked up from germline, CDR1 is SGHRS and CDR2 is YFSETQ. The CDR3 spans 12 residues. The CDR3 is CASSPSGQGYTF. Here the CDR3 DNA reads TGCGCCAGCAGCCCTTCGGGGCAGGGCTACACCTTC.

The chain recombines TRBV19 with TRBJ1-2; D gene unclear. The V end lost 9 bases, the J end lost 6 bases, and 20 bases lay between the germline ends. This CDR3 spans 14 amino acids. CDR1 LNHDA and CDR2 SQIVND come from the germline V gene (reference sequence). The DNA of the CDR3 is TGTGCCAGCTGTCCCCGCAACGATAGGGATGGCTACACCTTC. This translates into CASCPRNDRDGYTF.

The CDR3 region has the DNA TGTGCCAGCAGCTCGCCGCGTGCCCTCGGCTCCTACGAGCAGTACTTC. Its translation: CASSSPRALGSYEQYF. V usage is TRBV7-9 and J usage is TRBJ2-7; D is unresolved. The germline gives CDR1 SEHNR, CDR2 FQNEAQ (reference sequence). V was trimmed by 4 bases and J by 0 bases, leaving 16 bases between them. The length of the CDR3 is 16 residues.

The chain employs TRBV4-3 and TRBJ1-2; 11 bases map to TRBD1. The CDR3 is 15 residues long. Trimming cost V 1 base and J 8 bases; bases outside gene matches: 6. In germline, CDR1 is LGHNA, CDR2 YSLEER. CDR3 region: CASSQAGTGGRGYTF. The CDR3 region has the DNA TGCGCCAGCAGCCAAGCCGGGACAGGGGGTAGAGGCTACACCTTC.